The T cell receptor beta chain under discussion was sequenced for a study of early T cells in non-severe SARS-CoV-2 infection. Study-wide background: Chains were unpaired, as sequencing was done on bulk RNA from unsorted whole blood. Study conclusions and caveats: The study's VDJdb matching favored anti-spike CD8 responses and missed private and CD4 specificities.

TCRdb re-called the 5' RACE reads through MiXCR, storing one row per CDR3 protein. The profile shows 60,000 to 75,000 distinct CDR3 sequences, roughly an eighth of them singletons. This clonotype was seen at least ten times. Its matching antigen is unknown. The V segment lost 0 bases and the J segment 6 bases; nucleotides outside the gene matches: 6. Germline CDR1 reads SGHVS; CDR2 reads FQNEAQ. This CDR3 has 16 residues. The sample was whole blood, taken at baseline. The TCR was taken from an adult who was a healthcare worker with PCR-confirmed SARS-CoV-2 infection or an uninfected control (not recorded which). The J gene is TRBJ2-1, the V gene TRBV7-8; 9 bases map to TRBD2. CDR3 residues: CASSLALGAGGNEQFF. The CDR3, as DNA: TGTGCCAGCAGCTTAGCTTTAGGAGCGGGAGGCAATGAGCAGTTCTTC.